This T cell receptor (beta chain) was retrieved from a study of PD-1 blockade in classical Hodgkin lymphoma. Each patient relapsed following autologous stem cell transplantation, and prior brentuximab vedotin exposure differed. Classifying best responses yielded complete response, partial response or progressive disease. The study, taken as a whole, reports: While CD8+ TCR diversity did not rise significantly by C4D1, CD4+ TCR diversity did. As was reported, newly diagnosed patients showed lower baseline TCR diversity than healthy donors did. Causes of the repertoire differences remain undefined, possibly disease activity or prior therapy.

The V gene's germline CDR1 is SEHNR and CDR2 FQNEAQ (reference sequence). The CDR3 runs to 14 residues. The V end was cut by 3 bases, the J end by 0 bases, with 7 bases between. Assay used: immunoSEQ multiplex PCR; TCRdb lists only in-frame clones, some missing. The sample carries about 40,000 clones, over 60% recorded once. Note on this clone: Its target is unknown.

The receptor was isolated from a human donor with classical Hodgkin lymphoma. The chain uses TRBV7-9 and TRBJ2-3; no clear D. The sample here was peripheral blood mononuclear cells (PBMCs), taken at baseline. The CDR3 DNA sequence: TGTGCCAGCAGCTTTAGCCTTAGCACAGATACGCAGTATTTT. Protein product: CASSFSLSTDTQYF.